This TCR beta chain was documented in a study of neoadjuvant anti-PD-1 for oral cavity cancer. Study results and limitations: Treg/Th17 ratio rose with pretreatment blood and fell with post-treatment tumor TCRbeta clonality. With a few patients per group, TCR findings need larger cohorts.

This clone was counted a few times. The target antigen is unknown. Sample time point: after neoadjuvant nivolumab, at surgical resection. The patients had HPV-negative, locally advanced oral cavity squamous cell carcinoma. TCRdb's copy holds only in-frame clones and misses some; the assay was immunoSEQ multiplex PCR. The data show 14,000 to 15,000 clones, 30% to 45% seen once. Trimming removed 8 bases from V and 1 base from J, with 10 bases in between. CDR1 LNHDA and CDR2 SQIVND come from the germline V gene (reference sequence). This CDR3 has 13 residues. The sequence came from a person aged 40 to 85 with oral cavity squamous cell carcinoma. The rearrangement links TRBV19 to TRBJ2-3; D may be TRBD1 (5 bases). Specimen: tumor tissue, collected after nivolumab (anti-PD-1) treatment. The DNA of the CDR3 is TGTGCCAGTTCAGGCAGGGGCACAGATACGCAGTATTTT. This encodes CASSGRGTDTQYF. The full variable domain, in which reference TRBV19 and TRBJ2-3 provide the parts outside the CDR3, is DGGITQSPKYLFRKEGQNVTLSCEQNLNHDAMYWYRQDPGQGLRLIYYSQIVNDFQKGDIAEGYSVSREKKESFPLTVTSAQKNPTAFYLCASSGRGTDTQYFGPGTRLTVL.